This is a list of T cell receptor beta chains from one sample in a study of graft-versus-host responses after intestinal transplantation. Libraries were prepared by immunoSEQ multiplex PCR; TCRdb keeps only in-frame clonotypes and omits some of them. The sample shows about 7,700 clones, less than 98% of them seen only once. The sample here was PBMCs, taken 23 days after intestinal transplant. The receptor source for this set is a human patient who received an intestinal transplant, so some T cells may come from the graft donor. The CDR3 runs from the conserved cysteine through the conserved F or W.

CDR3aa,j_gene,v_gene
CASQRAGAHEQYF,TRBJ2-7,TRBV7-9
CASSSRGGSGGTKNIQYF,TRBJ2-4,TRBV13
CASNHPGATEAFF,TRBJ1-1,TRBV4-1
CASSPRDGLSYEQYF,TRBJ2-7,TRBV7-8
CASSWATDEQYF,TRBJ2-7,TRBV5-6
CASSYRDRITGELFF,TRBJ2-2,TRBV7-6
CASSRVSGRDDEQFF,TRBJ2-1,TRBV19
CASSLVGLAVQETQYF,TRBJ2-5,TRBV5-8
CASSGLSSGASTDTQYF,TRBJ2-3,TRBV6-4
CASSLEAAYEQYF,TRBJ2-7,TRBV5-6
CASSQGQETQYF,TRBJ2-5,TRBV28
CASSSAGTGQHEQYF,-,TRBV27
CASSEPQVVRNPWEDTQYF,TRBJ2-3,TRBV2
CASKRDMRQFF,TRBJ2-1,TRBV6-5
CASKLYNEQFF,TRBJ2-1,TRBV27